This T cell receptor (beta chain) was sequenced in a study of PD-1 blockade in classical Hodgkin lymphoma. Study findings and constraints: Possible causes of repertoire differences, disease activity or prior therapy, remain undefined. Patients starting nivolumab less than 1 year after ASCT had lower diversity and were excluded from later analyses. TCR diversity in CD4+, not CD8+, cells rose significantly by C4D1.

Trimming removed 1 base at V and 8 bases at J, with 12 bases between. The germline gives CDR1 MNHNY, CDR2 SVGAGI (reference sequence). This CDR3 has 14 amino acids. Sample time point: cycle 4 day 1 (C4D1), after around six weeks of nivolumab. Each patient experienced a relapse that followed autologous stem cell transplantation, and brentuximab vedotin exposure varied. Using immunoSEQ multiplex PCR, the repertoire was profiled, and TCRdb retains in-frame clones only, with some absent. This table holds fewer than 9,000 clones, 78% found once. This clone occurred once. Its antigen is not known. The material was peripheral blood mononuclear cells (PBMCs), obtained before the fourth cycle of nivolumab. The clonotype originates from a human donor with classical Hodgkin lymphoma. The V call is TRBV6-6, the J call TRBJ1-5; maybe TRBD1 (6 bases). The CDR3 DNA sequence: TGTGCCAGCAGTTACTTCGGGGGCGCGGAGCCCCAGCATTTT. Amino acid sequence: CASSYFGGAEPQHF.